These 9 T cell receptor beta chains were sequenced from one sample in a study of T cells in Graves' hyperthyroidism and ophthalmopathy. RNA transcripts served as the template for amplifying TCR beta CDR3 regions. During a first-round RT-PCR of the TCR CDR3, the HTBI primer set was used. TCRdb called the multiplex PCR reads again in MiXCR, with one record for every CDR3 protein. The table lists about 560,000 distinct CDR3 sequences, around 45% of them singletons, with 8.2% in the top ten. The sequenced sample consisted of peripheral blood or thyroid tissue (not recorded which). The source of these receptors is a woman under 30 with Graves' hyperthyroidism.

With regard to this clonotype: The junction differs from germline at one of its ends, possibly a read error. V usage is TRBV9 and J usage is TRBJ2-7, with TRBD2 identical over 12 bases. The length of the CDR3 is 16 residues. From germline, CDR1 is SGDLS and CDR2 YYNGEE. CDR3 sequence reads: CASSQDLAGGLPEQYF. In nucleotides, the CDR3 is TGCGCCAGCAGCCAAGACCTAGCGGGAGGGCTACCCGAGCAGTACTTC.

This clonotype was observed a handful of times. This chain links TRBV29-1 with TRBJ1-2, with unresolved D. Per germline, CDR1 SQVTM and CDR2 ANQGSEA. The CDR3 runs 14 residues. V was shortened by 7 bases and J by 4 bases, with 19 bases between the two germline ends. Here the CDR3 DNA reads TGCAGCGCCGCTACTTTTGAACCTAGCTATGGCTACACCTTC. This codes for CSAATFEPSYGYTF.

This clonotype came up a few times. The V gene is TRBV20-1, the J gene TRBJ2-7; 9 positions agree with TRBD2. V shed 7 bases and J 4 bases; nucleotides not matched to a gene: 8. This CDR3 contains 13 residues. Germline values: CDR1 DFQATT, CDR2 SNEGSKA (reference sequence). Written as DNA, the CDR3 is TGCAGTGGTTCTAGCGGGGAAGAATACGAGCAGTACTTC. This gives the protein CSGSSGEEYEQYF.

The chain has TRBV7-9 and TRBJ1-5; D not certain. V shed 5 bases and J shed 3 bases, with 17 bases lying between them. Germline V CDR1 and CDR2: SEHNR, FQNEAQ (reference sequence). CDR3 length: 16 residues. CDR3 coding DNA: TGTGCCAGCAGCCCTTCGGCCGGGGTGTTCAATCAGCCCCAGCATTTT. Its protein product is CASSPSAGVFNQPQHF.

In its sample, this clonotype was seen many times. This may come from a read error, since a much larger clone is one base off. The chain recombines TRBV7-9 with TRBJ2-5; D remains unclear. V was clipped by 4 bases and J by 0 bases, with 3 bases between them. This CDR3 is 12 amino acids long. Germline CDR1 is SEHNR and CDR2 is FQNEAQ (reference sequence). The chain's CDR3 is CASSWYQETQYF. The CDR3 DNA sequence: TGTGCCAGCAGCTGGTACCAAGAGACCCAGTACTTC.

V gene TRBV7-9 combines with J gene TRBJ2-7, with D uncertain. The V end was cut by 0 bases, the J end by 6 bases, with 12 bases between. CDR1 and CDR2 (germline): SEHNR, FQNEAQ (reference sequence). This CDR3 region has 14 residues. DNA for the CDR3: TGTGCCAGCAGCTTAGCTAGCATAGCCTGCGAGCAGTACTTC. Its translation: CASSLASIACEQYF.

V gene TRBV2 combines with J gene TRBJ1-5, with TRBD1 identical over 7 bases. V lost 7 bases, J lost 9 bases, and 9 bases stayed unmatched. This CDR3 contains 13 residues. Germline values: CDR1 SNHLY, CDR2 FYNNEI. CDR3 nucleotide sequence: TGTGCCAGCAAGGACGACAGGGAAAGGCCCCAGCATTTT. Its protein is CASKDDRERPQHF.

In its sample, this clonotype was seen a few times. Possible read error: a much larger clone is one base away. The chain recombines TRBV29-1 with TRBJ1-2; D is uncertain. The V and J ends lost 8 bases and 5 bases respectively, with 12 bases between them. Germline CDR1 and CDR2: SQVTM and ANQGSEA. The CDR3 loop spans 11 amino acids. CDR3 loop: CSILREYGYTF. The DNA for the CDR3 is TGCAGCATCCTCCGGGAGTATGGCTACACCTTC.

This clonotype showed up many times. The V gene is TRBV6-5, the J gene TRBJ1-2; D gene ambiguous. Trimming stripped 5 bases from V and 1 base from J, with 11 bases between. Per germline, CDR1 MNHEY and CDR2 SVGAGI. The CDR3 contains 14 residues. CDR3 DNA: TGTGCCAGCAGTGCTTGGAACCTTAACTATGGCTACACCTTC. Translated, it gives CASSAWNLNYGYTF.